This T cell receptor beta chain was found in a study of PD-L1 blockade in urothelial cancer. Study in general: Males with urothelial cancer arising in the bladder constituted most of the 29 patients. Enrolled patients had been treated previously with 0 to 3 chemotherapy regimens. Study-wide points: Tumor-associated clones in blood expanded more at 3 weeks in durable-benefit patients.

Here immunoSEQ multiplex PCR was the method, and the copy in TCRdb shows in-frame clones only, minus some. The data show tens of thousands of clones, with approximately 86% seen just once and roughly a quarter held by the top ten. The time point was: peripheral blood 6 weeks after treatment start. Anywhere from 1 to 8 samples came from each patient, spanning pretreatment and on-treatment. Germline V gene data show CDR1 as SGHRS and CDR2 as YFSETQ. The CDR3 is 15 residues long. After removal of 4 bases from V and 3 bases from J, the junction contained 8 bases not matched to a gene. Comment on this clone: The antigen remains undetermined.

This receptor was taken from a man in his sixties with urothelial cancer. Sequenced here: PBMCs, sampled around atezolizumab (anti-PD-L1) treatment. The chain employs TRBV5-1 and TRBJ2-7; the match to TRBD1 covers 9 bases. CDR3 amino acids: CASSTGQGNLYEQYF. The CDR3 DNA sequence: TGCGCCAGCAGCACCGGACAGGGGAATCTCTACGAGCAGTACTTC.